This T cell receptor beta chain comes out of a study of blood T cell repertoires in COVID-19. Sequencing was performed with immunoSEQ multiplex PCR; in TCRdb, only in-frame clones are kept and a portion is missing. Of under 250,000 clones in the sample, almost 85% were seen once. This clone was seen only a few times. Germline V gives CDR1 SQVTM, CDR2 ANQGSEA. Trimming shortened V by 7 bases and J by 6 bases, and 10 bases separated the two germline ends. The CDR3 has 11 amino acids. The chain has TRBV29-1 and TRBJ2-1, with no clear D. The specimen was peripheral blood. The clonotype originates from a woman aged 45 to 65 with active or convalescent COVID-19. CDR3 in amino acids: CSAPSGNEQFF. The CDR3 nucleotides are TGCAGCGCCCCGAGTGGCAATGAGCAGTTCTTC.